This T cell receptor beta chain was captured by sequencing in a study of human T cells and chemical hapten exposure. Study-wide results and limits: TCRs at high frequency, those above 1 in 1000, did not change with DPC sensitization.

The sample holds one count of this clonotype. The antigen remains undetermined. As to time point: patch test 2, 6 weeks after DPC sensitization. Documented treatment: therapeutic diphenylcyclopropenone sensitization with weekly scalp DPC. Blood draws came before every patch-test application. TCRdb reprocessed the RACE reads with MiXCR, giving one entry per CDR3 protein. The repertoire holds around 50,000 distinct CDR3 sequences, with about 10% as singletons. Deletions cut 0 bases from V and 2 bases from J, with 11 bases between. Germline loops: CDR1 MNHEY, CDR2 SVGAGI. This CDR3 region has 15 residues. The clonotype originates from a woman aged 45-59 years with alopecia areata. Some clones in this sample may be carry-over from other donors' samples. The rearrangement uses TRBV6-5 and TRBJ2-7; a possible D gene is TRBD2 (6 bases). This specimen consisted of whole blood, obtained in connection with sensitization to the hapten diphenylcyclopropenone (DPC). The CDR3 loop is CASSYSFGGAYEQYF. The CDR3 region has the DNA TGTGCCAGCAGTTACTCCTTCGGGGGAGCCTACGAGCAGTACTTC.